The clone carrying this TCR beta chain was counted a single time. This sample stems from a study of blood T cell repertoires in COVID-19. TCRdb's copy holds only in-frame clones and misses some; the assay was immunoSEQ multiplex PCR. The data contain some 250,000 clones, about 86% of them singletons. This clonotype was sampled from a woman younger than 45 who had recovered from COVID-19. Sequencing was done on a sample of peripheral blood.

The CDR3 spells CASSFLYEQYF. The DNA of the CDR3 is TGTGCCAGCAGTTTCCTCTACGAGCAGTACTTC. The chain employs TRBV6-5 and TRBJ2-7; D not resolved. The V end was cut by 4 bases, the J end by 3 bases, with 4 bases between. The CDR3 consists of 11 residues. Germline CDR1 reads MNHEY; CDR2 reads SVGAGI.